The entry below describes one T cell receptor (beta chain). These data originate in a study of shared clonotypes between healthy human individuals. Researchers partitioned CD4+ cells into CD45RA+ naive and CD45RA-negative memory subsets. This table comes from immunoSEQ multiplex PCR, and its TCRdb copy is limited to in-frame clones, with some not included. The sample carries 1,400,000 or so clones, approximately 98.5% recorded once. This CDR3 region has 12 residues. Germline loops: CDR1 SQVTM, CDR2 ANQGSEA. V was cut by 7 bases and J by 3 bases, with 13 bases left in between. The TCR sequence derives from a man aged 25-45 years in good health. Sequencing input: naive CD4+ T cells sorted from blood. The subset here: CD45RA+ positively selected. The rearrangement uses TRBV29-1 and TRBJ2-7, with D unclear. The CDR3 nucleotides read TGCAGCGCCGGCTTTCTTGACTACGAGCAGTACTTC. It specifies CSAGFLDYEQYF.